Listed below are T cell receptor beta chains from one sample, sequenced in a study of cytomegalovirus exposure and HLA in healthy donors. The data were produced by immunoSEQ multiplex PCR, yet TCRdb's version contains in-frame clones alone and is incomplete. This sample has some 130,000 clones, with around 82% found just once. Sequences were obtained from PBMCs. These receptors originate from a male donor in good health and CMV-seropositive. CDR3s include the opening cysteine and the closing phenylalanine or tryptophan. The order of the fields is D gene, V gene, J gene, clone size, CDR3 DNA, CDR3 protein. A D gene is named only where the DNA matches it firmly. Only part of the rows carry a size: once, few, many, or a class if the clone is expanded.

TRBD2,TRBV7-9,TRBJ2-1,-,TGTGCCAGCAGCTTGGGGCCTAGCGGCGGGAGGGGTATCTACAATGAGCAGTTCTTC,CASSLGPSGGRGIYNEQFF
TRBD2,TRBV7-9,TRBJ2-5,-,TGTGCCAGCAGCCCTCTAGCGGGAGGGCCCGGGACCCAGTACTTC,CASSPLAGGPGTQYF
-,TRBV28,TRBJ1-2,few,TGTGCCAGCAGTTTCAGGGGTTATGGCTACACCTTC,CASSFRGYGYTF
TRBD1,TRBV27,TRBJ1-4,-,TGTGCCAGCAGTAATAGGGGGCTTAATGAAAAACTGTTTTTT,CASSNRGLNEKLFF
-,TRBV11-3,TRBJ2-1,once,TGTGCCAGCAGCCCCGGACTGGGGTACGACGGTGAGCAGTTCTTC,CASSPGLGYDGEQFF
-,TRBV30,TRBJ2-5,once,TGTGCCTGGAGCGGGGGAGAGACCCAGTACTTC,CAWSGGETQYF
-,TRBV7-2,TRBJ2-1,-,TGTGCCAGCAGCTTAGAGGTCGGAGTGTTCTACAATGAGCAGTTCTTC,CASSLEVGVFYNEQFF
-,TRBV1,TRBJ2-2,once,TGCACCAGCAGCCAAGAAAGTCCCCTATGCCCCGGGGAGCTGTTTTTT,CTSSQESPLCPGELFF
TRBD1,TRBV5-1,TRBJ2-3,-,TGCGCCAGCAGCCTAAACGACAGGGGAGAAGTAGATACGCAGTATTTT,CASSLNDRGEVDTQYF
TRBD1,TRBV5-1,TRBJ2-6,-,TGCGCCAGCAGCCCGGGACAGGTTAGTCTATCTGGGGCCAACGTCCTGACTTTC,CASSPGQVSLSGANVLTF
TRBD2,TRBV27,TRBJ2-7,-,TGTGCCAGCAGCTCCAACACCGAAATTAGCGGGAGGAACTCCTACGAGCAGTACTTC,CASSSNTEISGRNSYEQYF
TRBD2,TRBV7-9,TRBJ2-7,-,TGTGCCAGCTCCTTAAGCGGGGGCGAAAGGTACGAGCAGTACTTC,CASSLSGGERYEQYF
TRBD2,TRBV7-3,TRBJ2-7,-,TGTGCCAGCAGCTTACTAGCGGGAGAAGGCGAGCAGTACTTC,CASSLLAGEGEQYF
-,TRBV10-3,TRBJ1-1,once,TGTGCCATCACTCCGGTTATCAACACTGAAGCTTTCTTT,CAITPVINTEAFF
-,TRBV27,TRBJ2-7,-,TGTGCCAGCAGTTCTTCCTACGAGCAGTACTTC,CASSSSYEQYF
-,TRBV6-6,TRBJ2-1,-,TGTGCCAGCAGTACCGGACTTAAAAACTCCTACAATGAGCAGTTCTTC,CASSTGLKNSYNEQFF
TRBD1,TRBV6-6,TRBJ2-1,once,TGTGCCAGCAGTTACTCGAACAGGGGGGCCCTCAATGAGCAGTTCTTC,CASSYSNRGALNEQFF
-,TRBV21-1,TRBJ2-5,-,TGTGCCAGCAGCACGGGACTAACCCAAGAGACCCAGTACTTC,CASSTGLTQETQYF
TRBD1,TRBV5-4,TRBJ2-7,-,TGTGCCAGCAGTCGGACAGGGGGCATTGGATTAGGCGAGCAGTACTTC,CASSRTGGIGLGEQYF
-,TRBV5-1,TRBJ1-1,-,TGCGCCAGCAGCTTGGATGTCCGGGATAAACCCACTGAAGCTTTCTTT,CASSLDVRDKPTEAFF
-,TRBV7-9,TRBJ2-7,-,TGTGCCAGCAGCTTAGCGGAAGGAGCCTACGAGCAGTACTTC,CASSLAEGAYEQYF
-,TRBV27,TRBJ1-1,once,TGTGCCAGCAGTTTGGTGGTAGACACGGGAGAGGCTTTCTTT,CASSLVVDTGEAFF
-,TRBV20-1,TRBJ2-5,-,TGCAGTGCCACACAAGAGACCCAGTACTTC,CSATQETQYF
-,TRBV5-4,TRBJ2-5,-,TGTGCCAGCAGCCTAGCGTTAGAAGAGACCCAGTACTTC,CASSLALEETQYF
-,TRBV29-1,TRBJ2-2,once,TGCAGCGCCGGTGAACCCACCGGGGAGCTGTTTTTT,CSAGEPTGELFF
TRBD1,TRBV6-5,TRBJ1-1,-,TGTGCCAGCAGCCGCCCCGGGACAGGTGAAGCTTTCTTT,CASSRPGTGEAFF
-,TRBV19,TRBJ2-1,-,TGTGCCAGTAGTATCCGTACCTACAATGAGCAGTTCTTC,CASSIRTYNEQFF
TRBD1,TRBV6-1,TRBJ2-5,-,TGTGCCAGCAGTGAATTTCGAGGGACAGGGTTAGAGACCCAGTACTTC,CASSEFRGTGLETQYF
-,TRBV19,TRBJ1-5,-,TGTGCCAGTAGTATGGTGGGGAGCCCGGCCCAGCATTTT,CASSMVGSPAQHF
TRBD1,TRBV2,TRBJ2-3,-,TGTGCCAGCAGTGTACACAGGGGTGAAGATACGCAGTATTTT,CASSVHRGEDTQYF
-,TRBV5-1,TRBJ2-7,few,TGCGCCAGCAGCGAGGCGGGCCTTCCCTACGAGCAGTACTTC,CASSEAGLPYEQYF
TRBD2,TRBV5-6,TRBJ2-1,-,TGTGCCAGCAGCCTTTCCGCGGGAGCTTCCTACAATGAGCAGTTCTTC,CASSLSAGASYNEQFF
-,TRBV6-1,TRBJ2-1,-,TGTGCCAGCAGTGGAGTGACTAGAGCTCCACACAATGAGCAGTTCTTC,CASSGVTRAPHNEQFF
-,TRBV7-9,TRBJ2-5,-,TGTGCCAGCACCCAGACGGGAGTTGCGGGGGAGACCCAGTACTTC,CASTQTGVAGETQYF
TRBD2,TRBV28,TRBJ2-7,few,TGTGCCAGCAAGTCTGCCGGGACTAGCGGGATCTACGAGCAGTACTTC,CASKSAGTSGIYEQYF
-,TRBV10-1,TRBJ2-7,-,TGCGCCAACGCCCCGGGGGACGAGCAGTACTTC,CANAPGDEQYF
-,TRBV19,TRBJ1-6,-,TGTGCCAGTAGACAGATCGGTTCACCCCTCCACTTT,CASRQIGSPLHF
TRBD1,TRBV7-8,TRBJ2-7,-,TGTGCCAGCAGCTTAGGGGGACAGGGGGCCGGGGAGCAGTACTTC,CASSLGGQGAGEQYF
-,TRBV29-1,TRBJ1-5,-,TGCAGCGTTGCGGGAGGTAGCAATCAGCCCCAGCATTTT,CSVAGGSNQPQHF
-,TRBV9,TRBJ1-2,-,TGTGCCAGCAGCCCCCCAGGGCATGGCTACACCTTC,CASSPPGHGYTF
TRBD2,TRBV4-2,TRBJ2-2,-,TGTGCCAGCAGCGCTACTAGCGCTGGCACCGGGGAGCTGTTTTTT,CASSATSAGTGELFF
-,TRBV7-8,TRBJ1-1,-,TGTGCCAGCAGCTTAGCTCTGATTAGACAGGTGAACACTGAAGCTTTCTTT,CASSLALIRQVNTEAFF
TRBD1,TRBV29-1,TRBJ2-7,-,TGCAGCGTCAAACGACAGGGGGCTAACTACGAGCAGTACTTC,CSVKRQGANYEQYF
-,TRBV4-2,TRBJ1-1,-,TGTGCCAGCAGCCAAGACCCACCCGGCGGGGGCTTCACTGAAGCTTTCTTT,CASSQDPPGGGFTEAFF
TRBD1,TRBV28,TRBJ2-7,-,TGTGCCAGCAGTTTTGGGACAGGGGGATTTAGCTCCTACGAGCAGTACTTC,CASSFGTGGFSSYEQYF
TRBD2,TRBV7-2,TRBJ2-1,-,TGTGCCAGCAGCCCGGGGACTATCCTTCCTAATGAGCAGTTCTTC,CASSPGTILPNEQFF
-,TRBV13,TRBJ2-1,-,TGTGCCAGCAGCTTTTCCAGGGGTGGGCAGTTCTTC,CASSFSRGGQFF
-,TRBV15,TRBJ1-4,-,TGTGCCACCGATCAGGGTGGGTCTAATGAAAAACTGTTTTTT,CATDQGGSNEKLFF
-,TRBV18,TRBJ2-2,-,TGTGCCAGCTCACCACTACGCCAGGTGAACACCGGGGAGCTGTTTTTT,CASSPLRQVNTGELFF
TRBD2,TRBV19,TRBJ2-1,-,TGTGCCAGTAAAGGACTAGCGGAGTCCTACAATGAGCAGTTCTTC,CASKGLAESYNEQFF
TRBD1,TRBV7-7,TRBJ2-7,-,TGTGCTAGCAGCCGGGACAGCTCCTACGAGCAGTACTTC,CASSRDSSYEQYF
TRBD1,TRBV7-2,TRBJ1-2,few,TGTGCCAGCAGCGCGACAGGGCCCTATGGCTACACCTTC,CASSATGPYGYTF
-,TRBV13,TRBJ2-5,-,TGTGCCAGCAGCCTCCCTCGGGAGACCCAGTACTTC,CASSLPRETQYF
TRBD2,TRBV2,TRBJ2-1,-,TGTGCCAGCAGGGACTTAGCGGGAGGTTACAATGAGCAGTTCTTC,CASRDLAGGYNEQFF